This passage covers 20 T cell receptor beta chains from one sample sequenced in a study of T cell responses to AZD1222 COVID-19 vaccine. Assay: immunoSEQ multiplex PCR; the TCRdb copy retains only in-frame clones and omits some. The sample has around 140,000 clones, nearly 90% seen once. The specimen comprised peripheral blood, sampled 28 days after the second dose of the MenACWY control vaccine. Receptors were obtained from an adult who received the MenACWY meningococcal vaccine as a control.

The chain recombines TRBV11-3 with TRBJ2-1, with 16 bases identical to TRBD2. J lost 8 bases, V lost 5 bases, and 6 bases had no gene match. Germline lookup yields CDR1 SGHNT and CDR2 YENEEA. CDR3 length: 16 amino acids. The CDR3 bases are TGTGCCAGCAGCCCCGGGACTAGCGGGGGGGTGGATGAGCAGTTCTTC. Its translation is CASSPGTSGGVDEQFF.

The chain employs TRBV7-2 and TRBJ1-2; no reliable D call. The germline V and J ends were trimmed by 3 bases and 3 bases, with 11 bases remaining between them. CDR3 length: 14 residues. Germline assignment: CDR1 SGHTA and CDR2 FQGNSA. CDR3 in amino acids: CASSFGWSDYGYTF. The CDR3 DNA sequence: TGTGCCAGCAGCTTCGGTTGGTCGGACTATGGCTACACCTTC.

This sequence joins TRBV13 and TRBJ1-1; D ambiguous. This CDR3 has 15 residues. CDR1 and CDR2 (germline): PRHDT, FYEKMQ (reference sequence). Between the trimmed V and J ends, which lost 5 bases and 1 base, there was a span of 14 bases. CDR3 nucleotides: TGTGCCAGCAGCGACCCCGACGGCCGGAACACTGAAGCTTTCTTT. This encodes CASSDPDGRNTEAFF.

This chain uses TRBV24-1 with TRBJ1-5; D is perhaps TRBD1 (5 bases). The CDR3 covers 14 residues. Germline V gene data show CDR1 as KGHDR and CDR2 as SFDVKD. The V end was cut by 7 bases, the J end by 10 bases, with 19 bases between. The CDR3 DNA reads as TGTGCCACCAGAGGGACGGACAAATTTTCTCCCCAGCATTTT. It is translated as CATRGTDKFSPQHF.

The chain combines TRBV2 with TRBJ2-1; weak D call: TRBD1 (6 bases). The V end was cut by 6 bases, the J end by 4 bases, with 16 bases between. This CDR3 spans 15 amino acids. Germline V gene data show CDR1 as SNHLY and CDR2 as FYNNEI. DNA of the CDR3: TGTGCCAGCAGCGGCCGGGACAAACAGTACAATGAGCAGTTCTTC. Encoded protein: CASSGRDKQYNEQFF.

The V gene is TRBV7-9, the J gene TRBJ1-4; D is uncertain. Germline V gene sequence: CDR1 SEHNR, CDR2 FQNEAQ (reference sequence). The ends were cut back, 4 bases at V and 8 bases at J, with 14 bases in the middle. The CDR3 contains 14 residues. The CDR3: CASSSPLGREKLFF. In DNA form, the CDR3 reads TGTGCCAGCAGCTCCCCGCTCGGAAGGGAAAAACTGTTTTTT.

The CDR3: CASSWGQGVSYEQYF. The CDR3 nucleotides read TGTGCCAGCAGCTGGGGACAGGGGGTTTCCTACGAGCAGTACTTC. V and J are TRBV5-5 and TRBJ2-7, with 11 bases aligning to TRBD1. This CDR3 has 15 residues. V trimming: 3 bases; J trimming: 1 base; junction bases outside the gene matches: 3. CDR1 is SGHKS and CDR2 is YYEKEE in the germline V gene (reference sequence).

This CDR3 is CASSPGDSQPQHF. In DNA form, the CDR3 reads TGTGCCAGCTCACCAGGAGATAGTCAGCCCCAGCATTTT. This chain connects TRBV18 to TRBJ1-5; D remains ambiguous. With 2 bases removed from V and 6 bases from J, the gap between germline ends came to 8 bases. In germline, CDR1 is KGHSH, CDR2 LQKENI. The CDR3 extends over 13 amino acids.

DNA for the CDR3: TGTGCCAGCAGTCGAACTAGCGGGAGGGCCCGAAGCTCCTACAATGAGCAGTTCTTC. This sequence encodes CASSRTSGRARSSYNEQFF. This chain uses TRBV11-2 with TRBJ2-1; TRBD2 agrees at 13 bases. Germline CDR1 is SGHAT and CDR2 is FQNNGV. The CDR3 totals 19 residues. Trimming took 6 bases from V and 0 from J; bases not matched to a gene: 11.

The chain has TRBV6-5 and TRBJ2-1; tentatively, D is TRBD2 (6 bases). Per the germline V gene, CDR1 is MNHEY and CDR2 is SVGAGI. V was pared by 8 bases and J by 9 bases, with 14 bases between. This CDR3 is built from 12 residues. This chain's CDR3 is CASHGFGGEQFF. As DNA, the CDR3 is TGTGCCAGCCACGGCTTCGGGGGTGAGCAGTTCTTC.

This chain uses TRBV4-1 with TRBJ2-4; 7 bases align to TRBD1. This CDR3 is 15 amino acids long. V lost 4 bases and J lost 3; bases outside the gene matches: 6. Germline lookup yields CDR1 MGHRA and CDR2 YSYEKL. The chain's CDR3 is CASSLGTANKNIQYF. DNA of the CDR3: TGCGCCAGCAGCCTAGGGACAGCTAACAAAAACATTCAGTACTTC.

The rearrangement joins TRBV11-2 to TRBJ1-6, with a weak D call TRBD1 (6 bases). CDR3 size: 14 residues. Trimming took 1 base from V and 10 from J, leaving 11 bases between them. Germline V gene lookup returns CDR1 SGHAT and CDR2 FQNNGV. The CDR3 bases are TGTGCCAGCAGCTTAGGAAGCAGGGGATCACCCCTCCACTTT. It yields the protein CASSLGSRGSPLHF.

The CDR3 protein is CASSQAGRETQYF. CDR3 DNA: TGCGCCAGCAGCCAAGCAGGCAGGGAGACCCAGTACTTC. The rearrangement uses TRBV4-3 and TRBJ2-5; D is ambiguous. This CDR3 contains 13 residues. Trimming took off 1 base at V and 5 bases at J, with 8 bases between the two ends. CDR1 is LGHNA and CDR2 is YSLEER in the germline V gene.

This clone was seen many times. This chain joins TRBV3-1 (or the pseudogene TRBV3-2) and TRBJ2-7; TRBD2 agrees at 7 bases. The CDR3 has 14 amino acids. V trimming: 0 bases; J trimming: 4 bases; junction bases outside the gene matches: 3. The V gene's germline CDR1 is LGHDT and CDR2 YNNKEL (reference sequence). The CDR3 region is CASSQEGLSYEQYF. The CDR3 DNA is TGTGCCAGCAGCCAAGAGGGACTATCGTACGAGCAGTACTTC.

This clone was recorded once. In nucleotides, the CDR3 is TGCGCCAGCAGCGGAGCGGGACAAGATACGCAGTATTTT. Translation gives CASSGAGQDTQYF. The rearrangement joins TRBV5-1 to TRBJ2-3; perhaps TRBD2 as D (7 bases). This CDR3 is 13 amino acids long. V lost 4 bases and J lost 5, with 11 bases in between. Germline CDR1 is SGHRS and CDR2 is YFSETQ. Using reference TRBV5-1 and TRBJ2-3 for the parts outside the CDR3, the full variable domain is KAGVTQTPRYLIKTRGQQVTLSCSPISGHRSVSWYQQTPGQGLQFLFEYFSETQRNKGNFPGRFSGRQFSNSRSEMNVSTLELGDSALYLCASSGAGQDTQYFGPGTRLTVL.

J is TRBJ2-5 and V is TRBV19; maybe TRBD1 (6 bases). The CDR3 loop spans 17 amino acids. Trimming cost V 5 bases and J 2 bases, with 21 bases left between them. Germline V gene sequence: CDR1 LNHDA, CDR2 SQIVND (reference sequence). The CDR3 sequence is CASSPRQVSIRQETQYF. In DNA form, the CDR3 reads TGTGCCAGTAGTCCCAGACAGGTTAGCATTCGGCAAGAGACCCAGTACTTC.

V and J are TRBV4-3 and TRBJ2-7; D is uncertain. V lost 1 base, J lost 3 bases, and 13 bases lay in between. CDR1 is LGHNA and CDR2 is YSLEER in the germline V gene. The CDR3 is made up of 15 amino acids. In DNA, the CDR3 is TGCGCCAGCAGCCAAGGGGCAGGCAGTTACTACGAGCAGTACTTC. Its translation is CASSQGAGSYYEQYF.

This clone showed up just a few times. CDR3 in amino acids: CASSAWDREEPQHF. The CDR3 DNA is TGTGCCAGCAGTGCGTGGGACAGGGAAGAGCCCCAGCATTTT. This chain uses TRBV2 with TRBJ1-5; 9 positions agree with TRBD1. The length of the CDR3 is 14 residues. Germline CDR1 and CDR2: SNHLY and FYNNEI. J lost 8 bases, V lost 4 bases, and 6 bases had no gene match.

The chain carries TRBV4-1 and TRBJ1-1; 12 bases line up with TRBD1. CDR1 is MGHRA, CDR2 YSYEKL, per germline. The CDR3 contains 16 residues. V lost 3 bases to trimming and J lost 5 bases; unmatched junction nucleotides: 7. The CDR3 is CASSHRDRGLGTEAFF. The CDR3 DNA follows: TGCGCCAGCAGCCACCGGGACAGGGGGCTGGGGACTGAAGCTTTCTTT.

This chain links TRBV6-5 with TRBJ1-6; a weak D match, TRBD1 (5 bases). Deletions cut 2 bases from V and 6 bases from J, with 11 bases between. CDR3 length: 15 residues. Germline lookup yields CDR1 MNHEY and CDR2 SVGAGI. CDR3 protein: CASSYDSFLNSPLHF. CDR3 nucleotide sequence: TGTGCCAGCAGTTACGACAGTTTTCTTAATTCACCCCTCCACTTT.